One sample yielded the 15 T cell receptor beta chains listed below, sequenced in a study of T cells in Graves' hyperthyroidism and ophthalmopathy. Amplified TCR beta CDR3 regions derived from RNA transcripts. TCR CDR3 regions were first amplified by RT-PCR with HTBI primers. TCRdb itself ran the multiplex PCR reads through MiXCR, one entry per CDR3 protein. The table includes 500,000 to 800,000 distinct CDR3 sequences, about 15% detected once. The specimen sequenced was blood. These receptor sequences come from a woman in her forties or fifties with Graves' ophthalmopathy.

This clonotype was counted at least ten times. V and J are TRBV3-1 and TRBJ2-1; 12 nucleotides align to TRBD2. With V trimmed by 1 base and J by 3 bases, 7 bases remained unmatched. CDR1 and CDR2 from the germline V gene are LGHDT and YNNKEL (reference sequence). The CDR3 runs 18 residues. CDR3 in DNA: TGTGCCAGCAGCCAAGGGAGGACTAGCGGGACGTTCTACAATGAGCAGTTCTTC. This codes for CASSQGRTSGTFYNEQFF.

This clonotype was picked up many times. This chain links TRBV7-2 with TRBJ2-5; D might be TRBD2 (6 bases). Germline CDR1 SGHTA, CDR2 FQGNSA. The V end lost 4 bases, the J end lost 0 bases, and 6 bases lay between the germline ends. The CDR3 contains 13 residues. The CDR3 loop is CASSWRDQETQYF. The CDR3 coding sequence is TGTGCCAGCAGCTGGAGGGACCAAGAGACCCAGTACTTC.

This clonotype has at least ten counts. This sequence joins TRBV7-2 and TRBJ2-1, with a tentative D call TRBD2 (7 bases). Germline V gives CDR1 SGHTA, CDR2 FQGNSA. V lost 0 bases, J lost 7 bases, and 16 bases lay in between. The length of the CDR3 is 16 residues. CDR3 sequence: CASSLASGLGQNEQFF. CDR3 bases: TGTGCCAGCAGCTTAGCGAGTGGACTAGGACAGAATGAGCAGTTCTTC.

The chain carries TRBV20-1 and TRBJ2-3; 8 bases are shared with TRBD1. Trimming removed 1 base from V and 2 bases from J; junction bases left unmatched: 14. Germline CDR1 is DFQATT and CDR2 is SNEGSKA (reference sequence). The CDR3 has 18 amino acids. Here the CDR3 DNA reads TGCAGTGCTAGAGCTTACGGACAGGGACCGGGGGACACAGATACGCAGTATTTT. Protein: CSARAYGQGPGDTDTQYF.

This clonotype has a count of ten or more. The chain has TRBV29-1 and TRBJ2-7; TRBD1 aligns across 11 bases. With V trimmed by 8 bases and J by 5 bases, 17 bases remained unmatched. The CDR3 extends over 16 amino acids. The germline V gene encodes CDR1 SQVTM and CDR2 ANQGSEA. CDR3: CSSVVTGTGGSNEQYF. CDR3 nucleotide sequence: TGCAGCAGTGTTGTAACCGGGACAGGGGGATCCAACGAGCAGTACTTC.

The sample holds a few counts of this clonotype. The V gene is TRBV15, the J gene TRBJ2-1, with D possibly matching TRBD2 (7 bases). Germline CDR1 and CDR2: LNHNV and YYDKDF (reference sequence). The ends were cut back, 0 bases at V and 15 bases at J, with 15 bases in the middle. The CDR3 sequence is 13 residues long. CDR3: CATSRDHERGGFF. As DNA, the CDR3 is TGTGCCACCAGCAGAGATCATGAAAGGGGGGGGTTCTTC.

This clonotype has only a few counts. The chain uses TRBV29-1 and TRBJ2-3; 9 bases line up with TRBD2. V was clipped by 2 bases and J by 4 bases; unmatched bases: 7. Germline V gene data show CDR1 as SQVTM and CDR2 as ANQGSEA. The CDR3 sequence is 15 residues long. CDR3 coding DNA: TGCAGCGTTGAAATTTTAGCGGGAGTTGCAGATACGCAGTATTTT. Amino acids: CSVEILAGVADTQYF.

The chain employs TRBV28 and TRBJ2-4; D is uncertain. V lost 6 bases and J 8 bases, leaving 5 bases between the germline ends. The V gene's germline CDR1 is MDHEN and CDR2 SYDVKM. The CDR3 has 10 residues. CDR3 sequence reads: CASSSHIQYF. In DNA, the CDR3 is TGTGCCAGCAGCAGTCACATTCAGTACTTC.

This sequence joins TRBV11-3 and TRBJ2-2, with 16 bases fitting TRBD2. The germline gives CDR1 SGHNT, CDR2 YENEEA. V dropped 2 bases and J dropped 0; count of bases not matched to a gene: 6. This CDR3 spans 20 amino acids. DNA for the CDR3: TGTGCCAGCAGCTTACCGGGACTAGCGGGAGGGCCCCCGAACACCGGGGAGCTGTTTTTT. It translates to CASSLPGLAGGPPNTGELFF. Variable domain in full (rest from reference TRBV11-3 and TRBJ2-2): EAGVVQSPRYKIIEKKQPVAFWCNPISGHNTLYWYLQNLGQGPELLIRYENEEAVDDSQLPKDRFSAERLKGVDSTLKIQPAELGDSAVYLCASSLPGLAGGPPNTGELFFGEGSRLTVL.

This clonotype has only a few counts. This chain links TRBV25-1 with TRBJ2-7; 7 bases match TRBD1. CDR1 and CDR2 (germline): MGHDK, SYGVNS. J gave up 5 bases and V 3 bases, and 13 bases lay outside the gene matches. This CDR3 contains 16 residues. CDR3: CASSDPQVTGSHEQYF. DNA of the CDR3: TGTGCCAGCAGTGACCCACAGGTGACAGGGAGCCACGAGCAGTACTTC.

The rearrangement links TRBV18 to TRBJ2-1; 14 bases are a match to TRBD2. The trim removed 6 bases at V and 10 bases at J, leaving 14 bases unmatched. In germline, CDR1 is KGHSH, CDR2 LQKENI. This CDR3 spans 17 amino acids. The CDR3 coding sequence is TGTGCCAGCTCCCTTTTTCTGGGACTAGCGGGAGTAGAAGAGCAGTTCTTC. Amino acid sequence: CASSLFLGLAGVEEQFF.

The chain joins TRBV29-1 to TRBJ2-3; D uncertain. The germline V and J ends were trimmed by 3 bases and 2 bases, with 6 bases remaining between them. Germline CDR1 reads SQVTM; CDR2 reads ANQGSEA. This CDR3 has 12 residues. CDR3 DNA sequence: TGCAGCGTTGACTACAACACAGATACGCAGTATTTT. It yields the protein CSVDYNTDTQYF.

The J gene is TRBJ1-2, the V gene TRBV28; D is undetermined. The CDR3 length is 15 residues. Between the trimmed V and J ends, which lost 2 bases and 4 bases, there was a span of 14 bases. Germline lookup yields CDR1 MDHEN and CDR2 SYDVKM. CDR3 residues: CASSLIGLRGYGYTF. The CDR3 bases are TGTGCCAGCAGTTTAATTGGCTTACGAGGCTATGGCTACACCTTC.

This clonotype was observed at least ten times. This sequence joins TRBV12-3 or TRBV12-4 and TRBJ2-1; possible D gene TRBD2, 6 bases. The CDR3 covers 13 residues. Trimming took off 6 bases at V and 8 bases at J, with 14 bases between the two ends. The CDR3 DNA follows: TGTGCCAGCAGGACCTCTAGCGCGCATGAGCAGTTCTTC. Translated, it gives CASRTSSAHEQFF.

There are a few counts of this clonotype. The CDR3 sequence is CASSLTGDSSGANVLTF. CDR3 nucleotide sequence: TGTGCCAGCAGCTTGACAGGGGATAGCTCTGGGGCCAACGTCCTGACTTTC. The chain employs TRBV7-2 and TRBJ2-6, with 8 nucleotides matching TRBD1. V dropped 3 bases and J dropped 0; count of bases not matched to a gene: 4. The CDR3 consists of 17 residues. The V gene's germline CDR1 is SGHTA and CDR2 FQGNSA. The full variable domain, rest sourced from reference TRBV7-2 and TRBJ2-6, is GAGVSQSPSNKVTEKGKDVELRCDPISGHTALYWYRQSLGQGLEFLIYFQGNSAPDKSGLPSDRFSAERTGGSVSTLTIQRTQQEDSAVYLCASSLTGDSSGANVLTFGAGSRLTVL.